This is a list of T cell receptor beta chains from one sample in a study of T cell clonotyping in hematopoietic cell transplantation. Clones were read by immunoSEQ multiplex PCR, and TCRdb kept only the in-frame ones, dropping some. Of more than 40,000 clones detected, 95% appear once; the ten largest clones hold approximately 0.9%. Sequencing was carried out using peripheral blood mononuclear cells. All receptors derive from a man aged 25 to 40 in good health. Some clones in this sample may be carry-over from other donors' samples. The CDR3 runs from the conserved cysteine through the conserved F or W. Each record gives: clone size, D gene, J gene, V gene, CDR3 protein, CDR3 DNA. A D gene is named only where the DNA matches it firmly. Expanded clones are given a class, and other clones once, few, many or no size at all.

>NA|NA|TRBJ1-1|TRBV9
CASSGEGLNTEAFF
TGTGCCAGCAGCGGGGAAGGGCTAAACACTGAAGCTTTCTTT
>NA|TRBD2|TRBJ2-1|TRBV27
CASSPGLAGDAYNEQFF
TGTGCCAGCAGTCCCGGACTAGCGGGAGATGCCTACAATGAGCAGTTCTTC
>NA|TRBD1|TRBJ1-1|TRBV2
CASNFNRQGGSF
TGTGCCAGCAATTTCAACCGGCAGGGGGGCTCGTTT
>NA|NA|TRBJ2-7|TRBV7-2
CASSTSGGSFDEQYF
TGTGCCAGCAGCACCAGCGGAGGGTCGTTCGACGAGCAGTACTTC
>NA|NA|TRBJ1-5|TRBV27
CASRTKDGVNFPQHF
TGTGCCAGCAGGACCAAGGACGGTGTAAATTTCCCCCAGCATTTT
>NA|NA|TRBJ1-5|TRBV27
CASRSGTHVNQPQHF
TGTGCCAGCAGGTCAGGGACCCACGTTAATCAGCCCCAGCATTTT
>NA|NA|TRBJ1-2|TRBV25-1
CASRPDGNYGYTF
TGTGCCAGCAGACCTGACGGTAACTATGGCTACACCTTC
>NA|TRBD2|TRBJ2-7|TRBV7-8
CASRPGRGRVPYEQYF
TGTGCCAGCAGGCCAGGACGCGGGAGGGTCCCCTACGAGCAGTACTTC
>NA|TRBD2|TRBJ2-1|TRBV4-1
CASSQLLAGGLVREQFF
TGCGCCAGCAGCCAACTTCTAGCGGGAGGCCTCGTTCGTGAGCAGTTCTTC
>NA|TRBD1|TRBJ1-2|TRBV25-1
CASTGTGGALNGYTF
TGTGCCAGCACCGGGACAGGGGGCGCCTTGAATGGCTACACCTTC
>NA|TRBD1|TRBJ2-2|TRBV11-2
CASSYATGGNTGELFF
TGTGCCAGCAGCTACGCGACAGGGGGGAACACCGGGGAGCTGTTTTTT
>NA|TRBD2|TRBJ2-1|TRBV30
CAWSRREGYEQFF
TGTGCCTGGAGTAGACGGGAGGGCTATGAGCAGTTCTTC
>NA|NA|TRBJ1-1|TRBV10-2
CASSEPVGGDTEAFF
TGCGCCAGCAGTGAGCCGGTAGGGGGGGACACTGAAGCTTTCTTT
>few|NA|TRBJ1-2|TRBV30
CAWSVQQGEEGYTF
TGTGCCTGGAGCGTCCAACAAGGGGAGGAAGGCTACACCTTC
>NA|TRBD2|TRBJ2-3|TRBV9
CASSVGGLATDTQYF
TGTGCCAGCAGCGTAGGGGGACTAGCGACAGATACGCAGTATTTT
>NA|NA|TRBJ2-1|TRBV30
CAWMGLSYNEQFF
TGTGCCTGGATGGGCCTCTCCTACAATGAGCAGTTCTTC
>once|NA|TRBJ1-1|TRBV7-2
CASSLWDITEAFF
TGTGCCAGCAGCTTGTGGGACATCACTGAAGCTTTCTTT
>NA|NA|TRBJ2-3|TRBV6-1
CASSERGSTDTQYF
TGTGCCAGCAGTGAAAGGGGGTCCACAGATACGCAGTATTTT
>NA|TRBD2|TRBJ2-2|TRBV28
CASSAPGTVGLAGQGGELFF
TGTGCCAGCAGTGCCCCCGGGACTGTGGGACTAGCGGGACAGGGCGGGGAGCTGTTTTTT
>NA|NA|TRBJ2-1|TRBV5-1
CASSGQGGPNPYNEQFF
TGCGCCAGCAGCGGGCAGGGCGGGCCGAACCCCTACAATGAGCAGTTCTTC
>few|NA|TRBJ1-1|TRBV6-4
CASSATEDTEAFF
TGTGCCAGCAGCGCGACGGAGGACACTGAAGCTTTCTTT
>NA|TRBD2|TRBJ2-2|TRBV5-1
CASGGLAGGPNTGELFF
TGCGCCAGCGGCGGACTAGCGGGGGGCCCGAACACCGGGGAGCTGTTTTTT
>NA|TRBD2|TRBJ2-1|TRBV6-6
CASSSSGSYSYNEQFF
TGTGCCAGCAGTTCTAGCGGCTCCTACTCCTACAATGAGCAGTTCTTC
>NA|TRBD2|TRBJ2-7|TRBV5-1
CASSLLREGTYEQYF
TGCGCCAGCAGCTTGCTAAGGGAGGGGACCTACGAGCAGTACTTC
>NA|NA|TRBJ1-5|TRBV4-1
CASSPDAQADQPQHF
TGCGCCAGCAGCCCCGACGCTCAGGCGGATCAGCCCCAGCATTTT
>NA|NA|TRBJ2-3|TRBV9
CASSATVRDTQYF
TGTGCCAGCAGCGCAACCGTAAGAGATACGCAGTATTTT
>NA|NA|TRBJ2-1|TRBV21-1
CASSLIPDRNNEQFF
TGTGCCAGTAGCCTTATCCCCGACAGAAACAATGAGCAGTTCTTC
>once|TRBD1|TRBJ1-4|TRBV7-8
CASSVGQGKKLFF
TGTGCCAGCAGCGTTGGACAGGGGAAAAAACTGTTTTTT
>NA|NA|TRBJ1-1|TRBV30
CAWRGGVRRMNTEAFF
TGTGCCTGGAGGGGGGGGGTTAGGAGAATGAACACTGAAGCTTTCTTT
>NA|NA|TRBJ1-5|TRBV10-1
CARGGGRQPQHF
TGCGCCAGGGGGGGTGGCCGGCAGCCCCAGCATTTT
>NA|NA|TRBJ2-1|TRBV7-2
CASSLGGSYNEQFF
TGTGCCAGCAGCTTGGGCGGCTCCTACAATGAGCAGTTCTTC
>few|TRBD1|TRBJ2-7|TRBV11-2
CASSSIQGNNEQYF
TGTGCCAGCAGCTCGATACAGGGGAATAACGAGCAGTACTTC
>NA|NA|TRBJ1-4|TRBV2
CASSEAGAKLFF
TGTGCCAGCAGTGAAGCAGGGGCAAAACTGTTTTTT
>NA|NA|TRBJ1-2|TRBV6-1
CASSERGYGYTF
TGTGCCAGCAGTGAAAGAGGTTATGGCTACACTTTC
>once|TRBD2|TRBJ2-2|TRBV19
CASTPRTSGVRGTGELFF
TGTGCCAGTACCCCCCGGACTAGCGGGGTAAGAGGCACCGGGGAGCTGTTTTTT
>NA|NA|TRBJ1-5|TRBV5-1
CASSLEPYSNQPQHF
TGCGCCAGCAGCTTGGAACCGTATAGCAATCAGCCCCAGCATTTT
>NA|TRBD1|TRBJ2-5|TRBV19
CASKPGQGVGETQYF
TGTGCCAGTAAGCCGGGACAGGGGGTAGGAGAGACCCAGTACTTC
>NA|TRBD1|TRBJ1-2|TRBV7-2
CASSPRTGTNYGYTF
TGTGCCAGCAGCCCCCGGACAGGGACTAACTATGGCTACACCTTC
>NA|TRBD1|TRBJ1-2|TRBV19
CASRSEALRGAGDPGYTF
TGTGCCAGTAGATCGGAAGCTCTCAGGGGGGCAGGGGACCCTGGCTACACCTTC
>NA|TRBD1|TRBJ1-1|TRBV11-3
CASSLIGTGRSEAFF
TGTGCCAGCAGCCTAATAGGGACAGGGAGGTCTGAAGCTTTCTTT
>NA|TRBD2|TRBJ2-1|TRBV4-3
CASSQDRGGGSYNEQFF
TGCGCCAGCAGCCAAGATCGGGGCGGGGGCTCCTACAATGAGCAGTTCTTC
>once|TRBD1|TRBJ2-5|TRBV13
CASSDQGTGGEETQYF
TGTGCCAGCAGCGATCAAGGGACAGGGGGCGAAGAGACCCAGTACTTC
>NA|TRBD2|TRBJ2-3|TRBV30
CASYRLAARTDTQYF
TGTGCCAGCTATCGACTAGCGGCCCGCACAGATACGCAGTATTTT
>NA|NA|TRBJ2-3|TRBV30
CAWSGTTPDTQYF
TGTGCCTGGAGTGGGACAACCCCAGATACGCAGTATTTT
>NA|TRBD2|TRBJ2-3|TRBV7-9
CASSLAGGPTDTQYF
TGTGCCAGCAGCTTAGCGGGAGGGCCGACAGATACGCAGTATTTT
>NA|NA|TRBJ2-3|TRBV5-4
CASSFGTAKDTQYF
TGTGCCAGCAGCTTTGGGACCGCCAAGGATACGCAGTATTTT
>NA|NA|TRBJ1-2|TRBV10-3
CAISSGRGAVGYTF
TGTGCCATCAGTTCAGGACGGGGGGCAGTTGGCTACACCTTC
>NA|TRBD2|TRBJ2-1|TRBV11-2
CASRLSGRPTNEQFF
TGTGCCAGCAGACTTAGCGGGAGGCCTACCAATGAGCAGTTCTTC
>NA|NA|TRBJ1-1|TRBV12-5
CAAGDTEAFF
TGTGCTGCTGGGGACACTGAAGCTTTCTTT
>NA|TRBD2|TRBJ2-7|TRBV4-2
CASSPRLAGGLNEQYF
TGTGCCAGCAGCCCCAGACTAGCGGGGGGGCTGAACGAGCAGTACTTC
>once|TRBD1|TRBJ1-1|TRBV6-5
CASGQGWNTEAFF
TGTGCCAGCGGACAGGGCTGGAACACTGAAGCTTTCTTT
>NA|NA|TRBJ1-2|TRBV4-1
CASSQERRYGYTF
TGCGCCAGCAGCCAAGAGCGGCGCTATGGCTACACCTTC
>NA|NA|TRBJ2-1|TRBV4-1
CASSQERLQGEQFF
TGCGCCAGCAGCCAAGAAAGGCTGCAGGGTGAGCAGTTCTTC
>NA|NA|TRBJ1-2|TRBV7-2
CASSPDREYGYTF
TGTGCCAGCAGCCCTGACAGAGAATACGGCTACACCTTC
>NA|NA|TRBJ1-2|TRBV5-1
CASSDGGGLGYTF
TGCGCCAGCAGTGATGGAGGGGGGCTTGGCTACACCTTC